This T cell receptor (beta chain) was observed in a study of T-cell reconstitution after alpha-beta-depleted transplantation in children. This clonotype was picked up a small number of times. Unique molecular identifiers were used in preparing the TCRbeta library. TCRdb analysed the PCR reads with MiXCR anew, one entry per CDR3 protein. The sample contains 450,000 to 500,000 distinct CDR3 sequences, under 15% of which appear only once. The sample was PBMCs from the stem cell graft donor, taken from the stem cell graft. The origin of this receptor is a human donor who donated a stem cell graft to a child with combined immunodeficiency.

The CDR3 loop reads CASSLLAGDGNEQFF. CDR3 nucleotide sequence: TGTGCCAGCAGCTTACTAGCGGGGGACGGTAATGAGCAGTTCTTC. The chain links TRBV7-2 to TRBJ2-1, with 10 bases matching TRBD2. In germline, CDR1 is SGHTA, CDR2 FQGNSA. J was trimmed by 7 bases and V by 2 bases; bases with no gene match: 5. The CDR3 runs 15 residues.